This T cell receptor (beta chain) derives from a study of blood T cell repertoires in COVID-19. Looking at the study overall: COVID-19 samples from acute and convalescent phases originated in the United States, Italy and Spain.

In the original analysis: Estimation of nucleated cell counts was performed using reference gene primer amplification. Some clones are missing from TCRdb's copy, which holds only in-frame ones; the method was immunoSEQ multiplex PCR. The V and J calls and the clone size are those of that table, but D and trimming were determined from the DNA. This sample carries about 240,000 clones, around 85% of them seen once, and the ten largest clones take roughly 6.4%. Sequenced sample: peripheral blood. This receptor was obtained from a woman aged 55-75 years with active or convalescent COVID-19.

The DNA for the CDR3 is TGCGCCAGCAGCCAAGATAGGGGGCTCATCTCTGGAAACACCATATATTTT. Amino acid sequence: CASSQDRGLISGNTIYF. The chain uses TRBV4-1 and TRBJ1-3; 7 bases line up with TRBD1. This CDR3 contains 17 residues. Trimming took 0 bases from V and 0 from J; bases not matched to a gene: 5. CDR1 MGHRA and CDR2 YSYEKL come from the germline V gene.